These 13 T cell receptor beta chains share one sample of origin, sequenced in a study of CXCR3-negative and CXCR3-positive naive CD8 T cells. The TRB libraries of cDNA were built by UMI-labeled 5' RACE. TCRdb reprocessed the 5' RACE reads, keeping one entry per CDR3 protein, no DNA. In all, the sample yields approximately 56,000 distinct CDR3 sequences. Specimen: naive CXCR3- CD8+ T cells from blood. The subset: CD45RO-CCR7+CD27+CD95- naive CD8+ T cells lacking CXCR3 (TNR3-). Receptors were obtained from a human donor in good health. Some clones in this sample may be carry-over from other donors' samples.

The chain links TRBV3-1 to TRBJ1-4; the TCRdb call, TRBD1, lacks DNA for checking. Germline loops: CDR1 LGHDT, CDR2 YNNKEL (reference sequence). The CDR3 is 16 residues long. This chain's CDR3 is CASSQDSGDLNEKLFF.

This chain uses TRBV20-1 with TRBJ1-5; TCRdb's assignment of TRBD1 cannot be checked, as there is no DNA. Germline V gene data show CDR1 as DFQATT and CDR2 as SNEGSKA (reference sequence). The CDR3 loop spans 15 amino acids. CDR3: CSAMDTGGQSQPQHF.

The gene calls are TRBV15 and TRBJ2-3; TCRdb's assignment of TRBD2 cannot be checked, as there is no DNA. From germline, CDR1 is LNHNV and CDR2 YYDKDF (reference sequence). This CDR3 contains 14 residues. This chain's CDR3 is CAIGGRGGTDTQYF.

The V and J genes are TRBV29-1 and TRBJ2-7; TCRdb names TRBD2, which stays unverified in the absence of DNA. CDR1 is SQVTM, CDR2 ANQGSEA, per germline. The CDR3 is 12 amino acids. CDR3 sequence: CSVEDGGYEQYF.

The gene calls are TRBV29-1 and TRBJ2-7; TCRdb reports TRBD1, a call that lacks DNA to check it against. This CDR3 contains 16 residues. CDR1 SQVTM and CDR2 ANQGSEA come from the germline V gene. CDR3 protein: CSVVHRTHRGDYEQYF.

This chain joins TRBV6-6 and TRBJ1-3. This CDR3 contains 16 residues. CDR1 and CDR2 (germline): MNHNY, SVGAGI (reference sequence). This chain's CDR3 is CASSYSSRGPENTIYF.

V and J are TRBV28 and TRBJ2-7; lacking DNA, the TRBD2 call made by TCRdb goes unchecked. CDR1 and CDR2 (germline): MDHEN, SYDVKM. There are 14 residues in the CDR3. CDR3 region: CASEGERVPYEQYF.

The chain joins TRBV15 to TRBJ2-3; TCRdb's D call, TRBD1, is unchecked because there is no DNA. Germline V lookup: CDR1 LNHNV, CDR2 YYDKDF (reference sequence). This CDR3 has 17 residues. The CDR3: CATSRDSDRATVDTQYF.

V gene TRBV7-7 combines with J gene TRBJ2-7; TCRdb's D gene call, TRBD1, goes unchecked for lack of DNA. Germline CDR1 SSHAT, CDR2 FNYEAQ (reference sequence). This CDR3 comprises 14 residues. This chain's CDR3 is CASSLGAGQYEQYF.

V is TRBV29-1 and J is TRBJ2-1; the D call from TCRdb, TRBD1, cannot be confirmed without DNA. In germline, CDR1 is SQVTM, CDR2 ANQGSEA. CDR3 length equals 13 residues. CDR3 amino acids: CSVEEAGNNEQFF.

V gene TRBV20-1 combines with J gene TRBJ1-5; TCRdb's D call of TRBD1 is untestable without DNA. There are 13 residues in the CDR3. Per the germline V gene, CDR1 is DFQATT and CDR2 is SNEGSKA (reference sequence). The CDR3 loop is CSASPAANQPQHF.

This chain joins TRBV12-3 or TRBV12-4 and TRBJ2-7; absent DNA, TCRdb's TRBD2 call cannot be checked. This CDR3 has 15 amino acids. Here the CDR3 reads CASSFMGPEVVEQYF.

The V gene is TRBV12-3 or TRBV12-4, the J gene TRBJ2-1; TCRdb returns TRBD1, unconfirmable since there is no DNA. The CDR3 is made up of 13 amino acids. The CDR3 loop is CASSLVGTGEQFF.